Each of the 19 T cell receptor beta chains below was sequenced from the same sample in a study of shared clonotypes between healthy human individuals. Assay used: immunoSEQ multiplex PCR; TCRdb lists only in-frame clones, some missing. The sample holds about 2,500,000 clones, approximately 90% seen once. The sequencing input was naive CD4+ T cells sorted from blood. The sample's subset: CD45RA+ positively selected. These receptors came from a young man in good health.

The chain combines TRBV6-5 with TRBJ1-2; 7 bases map to TRBD1. V shed 10 bases, J shed 4 bases, and the junction held 9 bases outside the gene matches. Germline V lookup: CDR1 MNHEY, CDR2 SVGAGI. The CDR3 runs 13 residues. DNA for the CDR3: TGTGCCACCGGATCCACAGGGGTCTATGGCTACACCTTC. As protein: CATGSTGVYGYTF.

The V and J genes are TRBV11-2 and TRBJ2-7, with 9 bases lining up with TRBD2. The CDR3 runs to 14 residues. Trimming removed 2 bases from V and 1 base from J; junction bases left unmatched: 0. Germline-derived CDR1 and CDR2 are SGHAT and FQNNGV. The CDR3 is CASSLLAGSYEQYF. As DNA, the CDR3 is TGTGCCAGCAGCTTACTAGCGGGGTCCTACGAGCAGTACTTC.

This clone was found once. Other DNA sequences in this sample translate to the same CDR3. The chain joins TRBV19 to TRBJ2-1, with D perhaps TRBD1 or TRBD2 (5 bases each). The CDR3 loop spans 14 amino acids. V lost 4 bases and J 2 bases, leaving 9 bases between the germline ends. Germline V gene sequence: CDR1 LNHDA, CDR2 SQIVND (reference sequence). CDR3 sequence: CASSRDGTYNEQFF. The CDR3 DNA is TGTGCCAGTAGTAGGGACGGAACCTACAATGAGCAGTTCTTC.

On this clone: One end of the junction is discordant with germline, which a read error may explain. The V call is TRBV5-1, the J call TRBJ1-1; D is unresolved. This CDR3 contains 14 residues. The germline gives CDR1 SGHRS, CDR2 YFSETQ. The CDR3 spells CTSSLVPTNTEAFF. DNA for the CDR3: TGCACCAGCAGCTTGGTTCCGACGAACACTGAAGCTTTCTTT.

This chain joins TRBV6-1 and TRBJ2-3; D gene uncertain. The CDR3 runs 13 residues. The V and J ends lost 2 bases and 2 bases respectively, with 5 bases between them. Germline V gene data show CDR1 as MNHNS and CDR2 as SASEGT. DNA of the CDR3: TGTGCCAGCAGTGAACTGGTCACAGATACGCAGTATTTT. This codes for CASSELVTDTQYF.

This clone was seen only once. The chain carries TRBV6-1 and TRBJ2-3; 9 bases are a match to TRBD2. The CDR3 contains 14 residues. Germline lookup yields CDR1 MNHNS and CDR2 SASEGT. In DNA form, the CDR3 reads TGTGTCGCGAGCGGGGGGCGGAACACAGATACGCAGTATTTT. Its protein is CVASGGRNTDTQYF.

This clone was found once. The CDR3 DNA is TGTGCCAGCAGCTTAAGAGGCACGGGGACTAATGAAAAACTGTTTTTT. Encoded protein: CASSLRGTGTNEKLFF. V gene TRBV7-9 combines with J gene TRBJ1-4; D not resolved. The germline gives CDR1 SEHNR, CDR2 FQNEAQ (reference sequence). The CDR3 length is 16 residues. V lost 2 bases, J lost 2 bases, and 12 bases lay in between. Combining the CDR3 with reference TRBV7-9 and TRBJ1-4 gives the whole variable domain DTGVSQNPRHKITKRGQNVTFRCDPISEHNRLYWYRQTLGQGPEFLTYFQNEAQLEKSRLLSDRFSAERPKGSFSTLEIQRTEQGDSAMYLCASSLRGTGTNEKLFFGSGTQLSVL.

The chain joins TRBV2 to TRBJ2-1, with 13 nucleotides matching TRBD2. CDR1 and CDR2 from the germline V gene are SNHLY and FYNNEI. There are 15 residues in the CDR3. V shed 5 bases and J 8 bases; nucleotides not matched to a gene: 6. The CDR3 nucleotides are TGTGCCAGCAGTTTACTAGCGGGAGGGCTAGATGAGCAGTTCTTC. Amino acid sequence: CASSLLAGGLDEQFF.

The chain recombines TRBV7-9 with TRBJ2-5; 10 bases align to TRBD2. Germline CDR1 and CDR2: SEHNR and FQNEAQ (reference sequence). There are 15 residues in the CDR3. With V trimmed by 6 bases and J by 2 bases, 6 bases remained unmatched. The CDR3 DNA is TGTGCCAGCAGTCTTCCAGCGGGGGGGCAAGAGACCCAGTACTTC. Protein: CASSLPAGGQETQYF. Together with reference TRBV7-9 and TRBJ2-5, the CDR3 gives the full variable domain: DTGVSQNPRHKITKRGQNVTFRCDPISEHNRLYWYRQTLGQGPEFLTYFQNEAQLEKSRLLSDRFSAERPKGSFSTLEIQRTEQGDSAMYLCASSLPAGGQETQYFGPGTRLLVL.

The chain carries TRBV4-3 and TRBJ2-1, with 8 bases lining up with TRBD2. The CDR3 sequence is 16 residues long. Unmatched junction bases numbered 4, after V lost 0 bases and J lost 3 bases. CDR1 is LGHNA, CDR2 YSLEER, per germline. The DNA for the CDR3 is TGCGCCAGCAGCCAAGAAGGCGGGAGGTTCTACAATGAGCAGTTCTTC. Translating it yields CASSQEGGRFYNEQFF.

V usage is TRBV30 and J usage is TRBJ2-3; TRBD1 matches at 7 bases. Germline trimming cut 6 bases from V and 3 bases from J; bases unmatched to any gene: 21. This CDR3 has 18 amino acids. The germline V gene encodes CDR1 GTSNPN and CDR2 SVGIG (reference sequence). CDR3 region: CACPGTAKEGYLTDTQYF. The CDR3 DNA follows: TGTGCCTGCCCTGGGACAGCGAAAGAGGGGTATCTAACAGATACGCAGTATTTT.

The chain couples TRBV10-1 to TRBJ2-1, with 11 positions matching TRBD2. Per germline, CDR1 WNHNN and CDR2 SYGVQD (reference sequence). Trimming at V came to 10 bases and at J to 6 bases, leaving 11 bases not matched to a gene. This CDR3 comprises 15 residues. The CDR3 sequence: CATRRSGGGVNEQFF. The DNA for the CDR3 is TGCGCCACCAGGCGTAGCGGGGGGGGTGTCAATGAGCAGTTCTTC.

The V and J genes are TRBV6-6 and TRBJ2-7; perhaps D is TRBD1 or TRBD2 (5 bases each). Germline V gene sequence: CDR1 MNHNY, CDR2 SVGAGI (reference sequence). The CDR3 is 15 amino acids. Trimming pared 2 bases from V and 3 bases from J, leaving 14 bases between. CDR3 coding DNA: TGTGCCAGCAGTTACGGGGCAGGGAGCGGCTACGAGCAGTACTTC. Amino acid sequence: CASSYGAGSGYEQYF.

The chain joins TRBV15 to TRBJ1-1; TRBD1 aligns across 8 bases. The CDR3 is 20 residues long. CDR1 and CDR2 from the germline V gene are LNHNV and YYDKDF (reference sequence). V gave up 2 bases and J gave up 0 bases; unmatched junction bases: 17. CDR3 sequence: CATSRLRNRGEKGMNTEAFF. CDR3 nucleotides: TGTGCCACCAGCAGACTTCGGAACAGGGGGGAAAAGGGCATGAACACTGAAGCTTTCTTT.

The chain carries TRBV7-9 and TRBJ1-5; D gene uncertain. Trimming cost V 1 base and J 2 bases, with 12 bases left between them. Germline-derived CDR1 and CDR2 are SEHNR and FQNEAQ (reference sequence). The CDR3 sequence is 16 residues long. The CDR3 coding sequence is TGTGCCAGCAGCTTAGGACGCAGGCAGGGCAATCAGCCCCAGCATTTT. Amino acid sequence: CASSLGRRQGNQPQHF.

The chain couples TRBV18 to TRBJ2-7; no definite D call. Trimming left V 3 bases short and J 2 bases short, with 8 bases between. The CDR3 is 13 amino acids. Germline CDR1 KGHSH, CDR2 LQKENI. The CDR3 DNA follows: TGTGCCAGCTCACCGCAACGGACCTACGAGCAGTACTTC. Its protein is CASSPQRTYEQYF.

Regarding this clone: At one end, the junction sequence differs from germline, possibly due to a read error. V is TRBV7-7 and J is TRBJ2-1; D is unresolved. This CDR3 region has 15 residues. Per germline, CDR1 SSHAT and CDR2 FNYEAQ (reference sequence). The CDR3 is CASSLLQSSYNEQFF. The CDR3 DNA follows: TGTGCTAGCAGCTTATTACAAAGCTCCTACAATGAGCAGTTCTTC.

V is TRBV18 and J is TRBJ2-7, with D perhaps TRBD1 (6 bases). This CDR3 is built from 13 residues. The germline V gene encodes CDR1 KGHSH and CDR2 LQKENI. Trimming cost V 1 base and J 5 bases, with 9 bases left between them. The CDR3 sequence is CASSPLSGDEQYF. CDR3 nucleotide sequence: TGTGCCAGCTCACCACTTTCAGGGGACGAGCAGTACTTC. Complete variable domain (other parts from reference TRBV18 and TRBJ2-7): NAGVMQNPRHLVRRRGQEARLRCSPMKGHSHVYWYRQLPEEGLKFMVYLQKENIIDESGMPKERFSAEFPKEGPSILRIQQVVRGDSAAYFCASSPLSGDEQYFGPGTRLTVT.

The rearrangement uses TRBV5-4 and TRBJ2-3; TRBD2 matches at 8 bases. The J segment lost 2 bases and the V segment lost 2 bases, leaving 13 bases of the junction unmatched. Germline CDR1 is SGHNT and CDR2 is YYREEE (reference sequence). The CDR3 totals 18 residues. CDR3 sequence (DNA): TGTGCCAGCAGCTTATGGGCGGGGGGCGTGCGGGACACAGATACGCAGTATTTT. Protein sequence: CASSLWAGGVRDTDTQYF.